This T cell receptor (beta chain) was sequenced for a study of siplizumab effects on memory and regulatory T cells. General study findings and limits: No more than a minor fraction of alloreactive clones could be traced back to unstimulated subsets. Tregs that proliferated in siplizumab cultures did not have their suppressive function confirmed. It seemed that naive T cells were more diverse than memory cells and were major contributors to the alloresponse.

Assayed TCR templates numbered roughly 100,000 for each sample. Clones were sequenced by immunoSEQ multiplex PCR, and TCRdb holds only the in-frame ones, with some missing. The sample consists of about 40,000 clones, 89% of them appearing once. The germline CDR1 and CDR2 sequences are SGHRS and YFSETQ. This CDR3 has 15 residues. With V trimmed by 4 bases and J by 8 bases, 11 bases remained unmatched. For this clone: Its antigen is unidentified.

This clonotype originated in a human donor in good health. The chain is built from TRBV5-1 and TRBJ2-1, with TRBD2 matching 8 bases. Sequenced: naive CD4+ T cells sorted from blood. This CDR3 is CASSPGGPSGDEQFF. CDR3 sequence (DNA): TGCGCCAGCAGCCCGGGGGGGCCCTCCGGGGATGAGCAGTTCTTC.